This T cell receptor (beta chain) was identified in a study of blood T cell repertoires in COVID-19 (dated by TCRdb to 2019 to 2021). Concerning the study at large: Samples from collaborators originated in the United States, Italy and Spain and spanned both the acute and convalescent phases of COVID-19. Where available, HLA class I and class II types were taken from metadata supplied by the sample provider and were not determined by assay-based typing. The material from the prospective study consisted of cDNA or gDNA derived from T cells, B-cell-depleted T cells, or PBMCs. The samples were drawn from two sources: the first 160 participants of the ongoing ImmuneRACE study, and some 1,300 subjects contributed by 6 global collaborators. The dataset comprised deeply sampled blood TCRbeta repertoires from subjects exposed to, actively infected with, or recovered from COVID-19. Sample metadata almost always included a de-identified subject ID, COVID-19 status, age in years and sex. The repertoires were made available in a free public database intended to serve as a resource for research on the immune response to SARS-CoV-2.

V is shortened by 0 bases, J by 7 bases, and the region joining them spans 12 bases. The germline V gene specifies SGDLS as CDR1 and YYNGEE as CDR2. From cysteine to phenylalanine, the CDR3 is 14 amino acids long. Of the read, only the CDR3 DNA is kept; its 42 bases are in frame from base 1. TCRbeta CDR3 regions were amplified from genomic DNA using the immunoSEQ Assay, a bias-controlled multiplex PCR. Under the source paper's analysis protocol: Nucleated cell counts per sample were estimated from amplification of reference gene primers within the assay. To quantify the absolute abundance of each unique TCRbeta CDR3 rearrangement, sequence reads were collapsed and filtered. For each sample, productive Simpson clonality was calculated as the square root of Simpson's diversity index across productive rearrangements. TCRdb provides this immuneACCESS table in a form limited to in-frame rearrangements. Some clones are lacking; in checked studies, under half of them reflect an unresolved V gene, and why the rest are absent is not known. V, J and clone size derive from that table, while D and trimming were established from the DNA sequence. The sample has about 160,000 clones on record, just under 95% of them singletons. The leading ten clones occupy 4.6% of the sample.

Paper-wide results and their limitations: Clinical and demographic metadata were provided uncurated, with the amount varying by source and participant.

Each collaborating institution followed its own protocols to collect whole blood in K2EDTA tubes. Collaborator samples were shipped for TCRbeta analysis as frozen whole blood, isolated PBMCs, or DNA extracted from either sample type. This clone has only one observation. No cognate antigen has been identified for it. Base qualities are not recorded, but no much larger clone differs from it by a single base. This receptor was identified in a woman aged 50 to 60 with acute or convalescent COVID-19. The chain is assembled from TRBV9 and TRBJ2-3; possibly the D gene is TRBD1, per 5 matching bases. Sequences were obtained from peripheral blood. The DNA is TGTGCCAGCAGCGTAGCTCTCCAGGGAAATACGCAGTATTTT. The encoded protein is CASSVALQGNTQYF. The CDR3, completed at both ends by the reference TRBV9 and TRBJ2-3 genes, gives the full variable domain DSGVTQTPKHLITATGQRVTLRCSPRSGDLSVYWYQQSLDQGLQFLIQYYNGEERAKGNILERFSAQQFPDLHSELNLSSLELGDSALYFCASSVALQGNTQYFGPGTRLTVL.